This T cell receptor beta chain comes out of a study of blood T cells in healthy people across ages (dated by TCRdb to about 2015). Turning to the overall study: In model experiments, roughly one uniquely barcoded TCR beta cDNA molecule per two T cells was captured by template switching. To track age-related changes in TCR beta repertoire diversity, the study relied on deep sequencing normalized with unique cDNA molecular identifiers. Four age groups were formed from the donors: young (average about 17 years), middle-aged (approximately 39), aged (about 62) and long-lived (less than 85). To avoid experimental bias, donors of different ages were distributed randomly across sequencing lanes. The study analyzed two additional independent replicas of 1 million unique cDNA reads from the same blood draw for two donors, one aged 18 to 30 and one aged 80 or older.

Cut back by 1 base and 8 bases, the V and J ends lie 7 bases apart. According to the germline V gene (reference sequence), CDR1 reads LNHNV and CDR2 reads YYDKDF. There are 12 amino acids in the CDR3, from cysteine to phenylalanine inclusive. CDR3 DNA is the only sequence kept; it has 36 bases, read in frame from the first base. Library construction relied on 5' RACE. The listed sequencing device is Illumina HiSeq 2500. The second PCR ran for roughly 6 to 11 cycles and used a J-beta primer mix along with a sample-barcoded 5' primer. Each TCR beta cDNA molecule received a unique molecular identifier from a template-switch 5' adaptor carrying 12 random nucleotides. At least 3 million CDR3-containing paired-end reads were obtained from each sample. First-strand cDNA synthesis was performed from all RNA using the Mint cDNA synthesis kit, with priming by a TRBC-specific oligonucleotide. Following uracil-DNA glycosylase treatment, all cDNA underwent a first 18-cycle PCR with the universal primers M1SS and BC2_uni_R. In the original analysis: Each sample was normalized by randomly selecting 1 million high-quality reads, each carrying a distinct molecular identifier. Instead of being binned into consensus sequences, reads with shared molecular identifiers were discarded. MiTCR, set to a Q25 quality threshold and the strictest error-elimination algorithm, was used for CDR3 identification, clonotype clustering and error correction. Lower-bound total TCR beta diversity was estimated with a nonparametric unseen species model using Euler transformation. TCRdb redid the processing of the public reads, applying fastp at Q25 and MiXCR, and retained in-frame beta chains. A single entry per CDR3 protein holds the most common genes and DNA from its merged rows. None of the V and J calls come from the authors' own analysis; TCRdb made them. Recorded for this sample are 1.5 million to 2 million distinct CDR3 sequences; 49% of them occurred a single time. Roughly 2.1% of the sample is held by the ten biggest clonotypes.

To note about this clonotype: Its recognized antigen is unknown. No quality values exist for individual bases; no much larger clone is one base distant.

The approximately 40 donors, aged roughly 6 to 95 years, were systemically healthy Caucasian individuals from Russia. Each donor gave ten milliliters of peripheral blood, drawn into EDTA-treated Vacutainer tubes. Ficoll-Paque density-gradient centrifugation was used to isolate PBMCs, with at least 6 million per sample. Total RNA, at least 5 micrograms per sample, was extracted from PBMCs with Trizol reagent. For every donor, an aliquot of PBMCs went through flow cytometry to measure the percentages of naive CD45RAhigh/CD27high T cells. The study at large found these results: Since profiling was done on bulk unsorted PBMCs, naive and antigen-experienced compartments could not be conclusively compared. Estimates of total diversity from one million sequenced T cells were regarded as lower bounds and underestimates. As age increased, observed TCR beta diversity per million T cells dropped in a roughly linear way, and a significant reduction was already evident by age 40. There was a strong correlation between observed TCR beta diversity and the percentage of naive T cells measured by flow cytometry. Compared with the aged group, the long-lived group had more naive CD4+ T cells, fewer expanded clones and increased TCR diversity, a pattern suggesting age selection. Donor CMV infection status was unknown, potentially confounding age-related changes in expanded clonotypes.

Material: blood. This clonotype was obtained from a woman in her thirties or forties in good health. In this chain, TRBV15 is recombined with TRBJ2-3, with the D gene not confidently named. DNA sequence: TGTGCCACCAGCAGAGGGCCCCTTACGCAGTATTTT. This yields the protein CATSRGPLTQYF.